The 7 T cell receptor beta chains given below trace back to one sample, sequenced in a study of CD8+ T cells in alopecia areata. Following extraction, RNA underwent reverse transcription to cDNA, which served as the sequencing template. Sequenced by immunoSEQ multiplex PCR; TCRdb stores in-frame clones only, minus some. The sample yields fewer than 200,000 clones, just under 60% seen once. This sample comprised CD4+ T cells sorted from blood, obtained at week 0. The receptors come from a human donor with alopecia areata.

The chain links TRBV2 to TRBJ1-1; 7 bases are a match to TRBD1. Germline assignment: CDR1 SNHLY and CDR2 FYNNEI. The CDR3 consists of 14 residues. J was trimmed by 0 bases and V by 6 bases; bases with no gene match: 4. The CDR3 is CASRMGQMNTEAFF. The DNA for the CDR3 is TGTGCCAGCAGGATGGGACAGATGAACACTGAAGCTTTCTTT.

The CDR3 nucleotides are TGTGCCAGCAGCAGGGGACTGGCTGGGGAGACCCAGTACTTC. Translation: CASSRGLAGETQYF. This chain joins TRBV11-3 and TRBJ2-5; D perhaps matches TRBD2 (6 bases). Germline assignment: CDR1 SGHNT and CDR2 YENEEA. CDR3 size: 14 residues. Trimming removed 5 bases from V and 5 bases from J, with 15 bases in between.

The rearrangement joins TRBV5-6 to TRBJ2-5; TRBD1 aligns across 7 bases. Per germline, CDR1 SGHDT and CDR2 YYEEEE. This CDR3 region has 13 residues. With 3 bases clipped from V and 5 bases from J, the junction kept 4 bases outside the gene matches. CDR3 nucleotide sequence: TGTGCCAGCAGCTGGGGACAGATTGAGACCCAGTACTTC. This gives the protein CASSWGQIETQYF.

This sequence joins TRBV23-1 and TRBJ1-5; D is perhaps TRBD1 (6 bases). TRBV23-1 is an ORF for which the function is uncertain. The CDR3 loop spans 17 amino acids. The ends were cut back, 4 bases at V and 6 bases at J, with 22 bases in the middle. The CDR3 region has the DNA TGCGCCAGCAGTCGTCGGGGGGCGAACCGTTCTGTTCAGCCCCAGCATTTT. Translating it yields CASSRRGANRSVQPQHF.

The J gene is TRBJ2-3, the V gene TRBV7-9, with TRBD1 identical over 9 bases. J gave up 1 base and V 7 bases, and 3 bases lay outside the gene matches. Germline CDR1 and CDR2: SEHNR and FQNEAQ (reference sequence). This CDR3 comprises 14 residues. CDR3 sequence (DNA): TGTGCCAGCACCCGACAGGGGGGCACAGATACGCAGTATTTT. Translation: CASTRQGGTDTQYF.

This sequence joins TRBV14 and TRBJ1-2; D remains unclear. The germline CDR1 and CDR2 sequences are SGHDN and FVKESK. The CDR3 runs to 14 residues. V lost 1 base and J lost 3, with 9 bases in between. The CDR3 loop is CASSQAGSHYGYTF. The CDR3 nucleotides are TGTGCCAGCAGCCAAGCGGGGTCGCACTATGGCTACACCTTC.

This chain connects TRBV4-2 to TRBJ2-2; D gene unclear. This CDR3 spans 18 amino acids. Germline V gives CDR1 LGHNA, CDR2 YNFKEQ. V gave up 0 bases and J gave up 0 bases, with 14 bases separating them. This CDR3 is CASSQDEVLAANTGELFF. The CDR3 coding sequence is TGTGCCAGCAGCCAAGACGAGGTACTGGCGGCGAACACCGGGGAGCTGTTTTTT.